This TCR beta chain was sequenced in a study of regulatory T cells in long-lasting Graves disease. iRepertoire HTBI primers and Arm-PCR of CDR3 regions built TCR beta libraries. MiXCR, run by TCRdb on the multiplex PCR reads, gives a single entry per CDR3 protein. This sample has under 800,000 distinct CDR3 sequences, with about 16% found just once. General observations from the study: TCR diversity was lower in persistent Graves' patients (versus newly diagnosed ones). Persistent disease was associated with favored TRBV28 usage and with favored use of TRBJ1-2 and TRBJ2-5.

V lost 2 bases to trimming and J lost 8 bases, with 16 bases between them. This CDR3 contains 15 residues. Germline CDR1 is KGHSH and CDR2 is LQKENI. Sample time point: newly diagnosed GD, antithyroid drugs for less than 3 months. Preparation of the TCR library used RNA extracted from PBMCs. This clonotype was counted only a few times. What it binds is unknown. These same data were also listed under a study on T cells in Graves' hyperthyroidism and ophthalmopathy.

The rearrangement links TRBV18 to TRBJ1-5; D possibly corresponds to TRBD1 (5 bases). Sequenced here: peripheral blood mononuclear cells (PBMCs), sampled at new diagnosis, from a patient treated with antithyroid drugs. This TCR was sampled from a woman in her twenties or thirties with Graves disease. CDR3 region: CASSPSGLTLEPQHF. The CDR3 DNA is TGTGCCAGCTCACCATCGGGACTAACCTTGGAGCCCCAGCATTTT.